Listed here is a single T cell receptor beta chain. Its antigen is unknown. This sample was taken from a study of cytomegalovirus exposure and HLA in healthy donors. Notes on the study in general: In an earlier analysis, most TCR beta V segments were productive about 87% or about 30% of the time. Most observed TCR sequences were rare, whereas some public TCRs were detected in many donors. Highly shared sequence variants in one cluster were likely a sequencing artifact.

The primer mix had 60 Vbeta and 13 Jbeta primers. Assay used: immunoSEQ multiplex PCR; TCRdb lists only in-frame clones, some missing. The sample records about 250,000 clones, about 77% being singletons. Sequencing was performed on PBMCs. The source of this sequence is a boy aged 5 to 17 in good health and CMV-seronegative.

The CDR3 region is CASSLARGRGTGELFF. Written as DNA, the CDR3 is TGTGCCAGCAGCTTGGCTCGTGGGAGGGGCACCGGGGAGCTGTTTTTT. This chain links TRBV5-4 with TRBJ2-2, with 7 positions matching TRBD2. The CDR3 extends over 16 amino acids. Germline V gene data show CDR1 as SGHNT and CDR2 as YYREEE (reference sequence). Trimming cost V 0 bases and J 4 bases; bases outside gene matches: 6.